This is a list of T cell receptor beta chains from one sample in a study of shared clonotypes between healthy human individuals. Here immunoSEQ multiplex PCR was the method, and the copy in TCRdb shows in-frame clones only, minus some. The sample yields 400,000 to 600,000 clones, about 80% seen once. The source material was PBMCs. These TCRs come from a woman in her 40s in good health. Some clones in this sample may be carry-over from other donors' samples. CDR3s include the opening cysteine and the closing phenylalanine or tryptophan. The order of the fields is D gene, clone size, V gene, J gene, CDR3 DNA, CDR3 protein. The D gene is left open where the match is weak. A clone size is listed for some rows: how often the clone was seen (once, few, many), or a class if it is expanded.

D gene: .; clone size: .; V gene: TRBV19; J gene: TRBJ2-7; CDR3 DNA: TGTGCCAGTAGTATCGGTAGCGGTTACGAGCAGTACTTC; CDR3 protein: CASSIGSGYEQYF
D gene: .; clone size: .; V gene: TRBV2; J gene: TRBJ2-1; CDR3 DNA: TGTGCCAGCGGACTCACCAACTCCTACAATGAGCAGTTCTTC; CDR3 protein: CASGLTNSYNEQFF
D gene: .; clone size: .; V gene: TRBV14; J gene: TRBJ2-3; CDR3 DNA: TGTGCCAGCAGCCAAGAAGACGGACCCACAGATACGCAGTATTTT; CDR3 protein: CASSQEDGPTDTQYF
D gene: TRBD1; clone size: .; V gene: TRBV19; J gene: TRBJ2-7; CDR3 DNA: TGTGCCACCGACCACTCACAGGGGATGGGAGACGAGCAGTACTTC; CDR3 protein: CATDHSQGMGDEQYF
D gene: TRBD1; clone size: .; V gene: TRBV19; J gene: TRBJ1-1; CDR3 DNA: TGTGCCAGTAACTCGGGACAGGGGGATGAAGCTTTCTTT; CDR3 protein: CASNSGQGDEAFF
D gene: TRBD2; clone size: .; V gene: TRBV5-1; J gene: TRBJ2-7; CDR3 DNA: TGCGCCAGCAGCTCCGGGACTAGCGTTTCCTACGAGCAGTACTTC; CDR3 protein: CASSSGTSVSYEQYF
D gene: TRBD2; clone size: once; V gene: TRBV10-3; J gene: TRBJ2-1; CDR3 DNA: TGTGCCATCAGCCAACGACTAGCGGGAGGGCCCGGGGGAGAGCAGTTCTTC; CDR3 protein: CAISQRLAGGPGGEQFF
D gene: TRBD2; clone size: .; V gene: TRBV5-1; J gene: TRBJ2-1; CDR3 DNA: TGCGCCAGCAGCTTAACTAGCGGGATCGGTAATGAGCAGTTCTTC; CDR3 protein: CASSLTSGIGNEQFF
D gene: .; clone size: .; V gene: TRBV28; J gene: TRBJ1-1; CDR3 DNA: TGTGCCAGCACCTTAGTGGGGCCCCGTGAAGCTTTCTTT; CDR3 protein: CASTLVGPREAFF
D gene: TRBD1; clone size: .; V gene: TRBV27; J gene: TRBJ2-2; CDR3 DNA: TGTGCCAGCAGTTCCTCCAGGGGGACCGGGGAGCTGTTTTTT; CDR3 protein: CASSSSRGTGELFF
D gene: .; clone size: .; V gene: TRBV7-3; J gene: TRBJ2-2; CDR3 DNA: TGTGCCAGCAGCCCCCAACCGGGCGGGGAGCTGTTTTTT; CDR3 protein: CASSPQPGGELFF
D gene: TRBD1; clone size: .; V gene: TRBV19; J gene: TRBJ2-3; CDR3 DNA: TGTGCCAGTAGTACGGACAGGGGGCATAGCACAGATACGCAGTATTTT; CDR3 protein: CASSTDRGHSTDTQYF
D gene: .; clone size: few; V gene: TRBV11-2; J gene: TRBJ1-2; CDR3 DNA: TGTGCCAGCAGCTTAGATGGGACACCTCTCGCCTATGGCTACACCTTC; CDR3 protein: CASSLDGTPLAYGYTF
D gene: .; clone size: .; V gene: TRBV4-1; J gene: TRBJ2-1; CDR3 DNA: TGCGCCAGCAGCCAAGGCGTAGAATACAATGAGCAGTTCTTC; CDR3 protein: CASSQGVEYNEQFF
D gene: .; clone size: .; V gene: TRBV7-2; J gene: TRBJ2-7; CDR3 DNA: TGTGCCAGCAGCTTAGGACCTCGTTACGAGCAGTACTTC; CDR3 protein: CASSLGPRYEQYF
D gene: TRBD1; clone size: .; V gene: TRBV28; J gene: TRBJ1-2; CDR3 DNA: TGTGCCAGCAGTCCCCCCGGACAGGGTTATTATGGCTACACCTTC; CDR3 protein: CASSPPGQGYYGYTF
D gene: .; clone size: .; V gene: TRBV5-8; J gene: TRBJ2-3; CDR3 DNA: TGTGCCAGCAGCGGGCTCCTGGGCACAGATACGCAGTATTTT; CDR3 protein: CASSGLLGTDTQYF
D gene: .; clone size: .; V gene: TRBV5-5; J gene: TRBJ1-3; CDR3 DNA: TGTGCCAGCCGCTGGGGGCTCTCCACGTCTGGAAACACCATATATTTT; CDR3 protein: CASRWGLSTSGNTIYF
D gene: TRBD2; clone size: .; V gene: TRBV10-3; J gene: TRBJ2-7; CDR3 DNA: TGTGCCATCAGTCCAACTAGCGGGAGGGCCCTCGAGCAGTACTTC; CDR3 protein: CAISPTSGRALEQYF
D gene: .; clone size: .; V gene: TRBV30; J gene: TRBJ1-6; CDR3 DNA: TGTGCCTGGAGTGTAACGGGGGATTCACCCCTCCACTTT; CDR3 protein: CAWSVTGDSPLHF
D gene: .; clone size: .; V gene: TRBV30; J gene: TRBJ1-2; CDR3 DNA: TGTGCCTGGAGGGAGGGGTTTGGCTATGGCTACACCTTC; CDR3 protein: CAWREGFGYGYTF
D gene: TRBD2; clone size: .; V gene: TRBV7-6; J gene: TRBJ2-1; CDR3 DNA: TGTGCCAGCAGCTGGAGCGGGAGGGAAGGGGATGAGCAGTTCTTC; CDR3 protein: CASSWSGREGDEQFF
D gene: TRBD1; clone size: .; V gene: TRBV7-2; J gene: TRBJ1-1; CDR3 DNA: TGTGCCAGCAGCTTACAGGGGGTCAAGTACACTGAAGCTTTCTTT; CDR3 protein: CASSLQGVKYTEAFF
D gene: TRBD2; clone size: .; V gene: TRBV7-6; J gene: TRBJ2-1; CDR3 DNA: TGTGCCAGCAGCCGAACTAGCGGGAGGTCCTACAATGAGCAGTTCTTC; CDR3 protein: CASSRTSGRSYNEQFF
D gene: TRBD1; clone size: .; V gene: TRBV28; J gene: TRBJ1-5; CDR3 DNA: TGTGCCAGCCAACAGGGGGGCAATCAGCCCCAGCATTTT; CDR3 protein: CASQQGGNQPQHF
D gene: TRBD2; clone size: .; V gene: TRBV10-1; J gene: TRBJ2-3; CDR3 DNA: TGCGCCAGCAGTGAGACCCCCGCGGGAGGGAGCACAGATACGCAGTATTTT; CDR3 protein: CASSETPAGGSTDTQYF
D gene: .; clone size: few; V gene: TRBV7-9; J gene: TRBJ1-4; CDR3 DNA: TGTGCCAGCAGCTTAAAGGGTCAGCCCAATGAAAAACTGTTTTTT; CDR3 protein: CASSLKGQPNEKLFF
D gene: TRBD2; clone size: many; V gene: TRBV7-2; J gene: TRBJ2-5; CDR3 DNA: TGTGCCAGCAGCTTAGCTAGCGGGATCGGGGAGACCCAGTACTTC; CDR3 protein: CASSLASGIGETQYF
D gene: .; clone size: .; V gene: TRBV2; J gene: TRBJ2-3; CDR3 DNA: TGTGCCAGCGGCCGGAGGGATACGCAGTATTTT; CDR3 protein: CASGRRDTQYF